These 25 T cell receptor beta chains were all obtained from the same sample, sequenced in a study of blood T cells in healthy people across ages. Through a sample-barcoded 5' primer and a J-beta primer mix, a second PCR was run for 7 to 11 cycles. MiXCR was run by TCRdb on the 5' RACE reads, yielding one entry per CDR3 protein. The sample has approximately 1,000,000 distinct CDR3 sequences, 35% to 40% seen once. The sequenced sample consisted of blood. These receptors were obtained from a man aged 18 to 29 in good health.

The chain couples TRBV29-1 to TRBJ2-3; 7 bases map to TRBD1. The CDR3 extends over 15 amino acids. Trimming took 2 bases from V and 4 from J; bases not matched to a gene: 9. Germline V lookup: CDR1 SQVTM, CDR2 ANQGSEA. The CDR3 DNA is TGCAGCGTTGAAACAGCCGAAGACAGGGCAGATACGCAGTATTTT. Its protein is CSVETAEDRADTQYF.

This clonotype was picked up a small number of times. The gene calls are TRBV20-1 and TRBJ2-3, with D hard to call. The V end was cut by 0 bases, the J end by 2 bases, with 12 bases between. Germline CDR1 and CDR2: DFQATT and SNEGSKA (reference sequence). The CDR3 is 15 amino acids. CDR3 DNA: TGCAGTGCTAGAGAGGCCAGCTCAAACACAGATACGCAGTATTTT. It codes for CSAREASSNTDTQYF.

V usage is TRBV3-1 and J usage is TRBJ1-6; tentative D call: TRBD1 (6 bases). Per germline, CDR1 LGHDT and CDR2 YNNKEL (reference sequence). Trimming took 5 bases from V and 7 from J, leaving 15 bases between them. This CDR3 has 15 amino acids. The CDR3 loop is CASSEGGEANSPLHF. As DNA, the CDR3 is TGTGCCAGCAGCGAAGGGGGTGAGGCAAATTCACCCCTCCACTTT.

The chain uses TRBV29-1 and TRBJ2-1; 8 bases agree with TRBD1. V gave up 6 bases and J gave up 7 bases; unmatched junction bases: 14. In germline, CDR1 is SQVTM, CDR2 ANQGSEA. The CDR3 loop spans 15 amino acids. The chain's CDR3 is CSVENSDRDLNEQFF. Here the CDR3 DNA reads TGCAGCGTCGAAAACTCGGACAGGGACCTGAATGAGCAGTTCTTC.

The chain employs TRBV6-6 and TRBJ2-5; a possible D gene is TRBD2 (7 bases). V was trimmed by 6 bases and J by 11 bases, leaving 25 bases between them. CDR3 length equals 15 residues. Germline V gives CDR1 MNHNY, CDR2 SVGAGI (reference sequence). DNA of the CDR3: TGTGCCAGCAGAGACCCCCGGGGGGCGGCTGATGAGCAGTACTTC. Translated: CASRDPRGAADEQYF.

V and J are TRBV4-2 and TRBJ2-3; 10 nucleotides line up with TRBD2. The V gene's germline CDR1 is LGHNA and CDR2 YNFKEQ. The CDR3 contains 16 residues. Losses at the gene ends were 2 bases for V and 2 bases for J; bases not matched to a gene: 4. CDR3 amino acids: CASSQLAGVPTDTQYF. The CDR3 nucleotides read TGTGCCAGCAGCCAACTAGCGGGGGTCCCCACAGATACGCAGTATTTT.

This clonotype was seen a handful of times. The chain links TRBV6-2 or TRBV6-3 to TRBJ1-5; D remains unclear. The CDR3 contains 13 residues. V was clipped by 5 bases and J by 3 bases, with 8 bases between them. Germline CDR1 reads MNHEY; CDR2 reads SVGEGT. CDR3 residues: CASSPWLNQPQHF. Written as DNA, the CDR3 is TGTGCCAGCAGTCCATGGCTCAATCAGCCCCAGCATTTT.

The V call is TRBV5-1, the J call TRBJ1-1; D ambiguous. Looked up from germline, CDR1 is SGHRS and CDR2 is YFSETQ. This CDR3 contains 14 residues. The V and J ends lost 0 bases and 3 bases respectively, with 9 bases between them. CDR3 sequence (DNA): TGCGCCAGCAGCTTGGCCGGGAGGGACACTGAAGCTTTCTTT. Residues: CASSLAGRDTEAFF.

The chain couples TRBV4-2 to TRBJ2-1; 7 bases agree with TRBD1. The tail of the sequence fits TRBJ2-7 better, so the J call may be wrong. This CDR3 is built from 15 residues. Germline-derived CDR1 and CDR2 are LGHNA and YNFKEQ. The CDR3 protein is CASSPMWDSLNEQYF. DNA of the CDR3: TGTGCCAGCAGCCCCATGTGGGACAGCCTCAATGAGCAGTACTTC.

The chain recombines TRBV9 with TRBJ2-1, with D tentatively TRBD2 (5 bases). With 4 bases removed from V and 2 bases from J, the gap between germline ends came to 13 bases. There are 15 residues in the CDR3. Germline loops: CDR1 SGDLS, CDR2 YYNGEE. For the CDR3, the DNA is TGTGCCAGCAGCTCCAGCGGTAGACCCTACAATGAGCAGTTCTTC. Translated, it gives CASSSSGRPYNEQFF.

This chain uses TRBV25-1 with TRBJ2-2; 10 bases match TRBD2. Germline V lookup: CDR1 MGHDK, CDR2 SYGVNS. V shed 5 bases and J 6 bases; nucleotides not matched to a gene: 9. The length of the CDR3 is 16 residues. CDR3 nucleotide sequence: TGTGCCAGCAGTAAAGTCAGCGGGGGGGCTTCCGGGGAGCTGTTTTTT. Translating gives CASSKVSGGASGELFF. The variable domain in full, completed from reference TRBV25-1 and TRBJ2-2, reads EADIYQTPRYLVIGTGKKITLECSQTMGHDKMYWYQQDPGMELHLIHYSYGVNSTEKGDLSSESTVSRIRTEHFPLTLESARPSHTSQYLCASSKVSGGASGELFFGEGSRLTVL.

The genes are TRBV28 and TRBJ2-5; the D gene is possibly TRBD1 (6 bases). CDR1 MDHEN and CDR2 SYDVKM come from the germline V gene. The CDR3 contains 14 residues. Trimming took 5 bases from V and 13 from J, leaving 23 bases between them. The CDR3 DNA reads as TGTGCCAGCAGTGCCAGGGGTTCGGCCTCTCTTCGGTACTTC. Amino acid sequence: CASSARGSASLRYF.

This chain connects TRBV3-1 to TRBJ1-1; D is possibly TRBD1 (5 bases). The CDR3 is 14 amino acids. Germline loops: CDR1 LGHDT, CDR2 YNNKEL (reference sequence). Between the trimmed V and J ends, which lost 1 base and 5 bases, there was a span of 11 bases. Here the CDR3 reads CASSQVGGLTEAFF. In DNA, the CDR3 is TGTGCCAGCAGCCAAGTTGGGGGTCTGACTGAAGCTTTCTTT.

This clonotype has more than one count but fewer than ten. The rearrangement links TRBV5-6 to TRBJ1-1; D is unresolved. V was cut by 1 base and J by 4 bases, with 8 bases left in between. The CDR3 runs to 13 residues. Looked up from germline, CDR1 is SGHDT and CDR2 is YYEEEE. In DNA, the CDR3 is TGTGCCAGCAGCTTGAGGGAGTCCACTGAAGCTTTCTTT. Translated, it gives CASSLRESTEAFF.

The chain joins TRBV12-3 or TRBV12-4 to TRBJ2-1; 11 positions match TRBD2. This CDR3 spans 14 amino acids. V was pared by 6 bases and J by 13 bases, with 11 bases of the junction left unmatched. The CDR3 DNA is TGTGCCAGCAGACTAGCGGGGGAGGCGGAGACCCAGTTCTTC. Translating gives CASRLAGEAETQFF.

V is TRBV2 and J is TRBJ2-7, with D uncertain. From germline, CDR1 is SNHLY and CDR2 FYNNEI. V was pared by 4 bases and J by 3 bases, with 13 bases between. This CDR3 region has 14 residues. Here the CDR3 reads CASSVDISVYEQYF. The CDR3 nucleotides read TGTGCCAGCAGTGTTGACATATCCGTCTACGAGCAGTACTTC.

This clonotype was seen many times. The CDR3 DNA follows: TGCGCCAGCAGCGTCCGGACAAGGAGGGAGACCCAGTACTTC. Translating gives CASSVRTRRETQYF. This rearrangement joins TRBV5-1 to TRBJ2-5; D may correspond to TRBD1 or TRBD2 (5 bases each). CDR3 length: 14 residues. The V end lost 4 bases, the J end lost 5 bases, and 15 bases lay between the germline ends. Per the germline V gene, CDR1 is SGHRS and CDR2 is YFSETQ.

Concerning this clonotype: This may be a read error: a much more frequent sequence differs by one nucleotide. The chain uses TRBV7-2 and TRBJ1-2; 7 bases match TRBD1. Germline-derived CDR1 and CDR2 are SGHTA and FQGNSA. The length of the CDR3 is 13 residues. The CDR3 here is CASSSTGRYGCTF. The CDR3 DNA follows: TGTGCCAGCAGCTCGACAGGGAGATATGGCTGCACCTTC.

This clonotype has only a few counts. V usage is TRBV3-1 and J usage is TRBJ2-4; no definite D call. Gene TRBJ2-7 matches the end of the DNA better, so the J call may be wrong. This CDR3 region has 14 residues. Germline V lookup: CDR1 LGHDT, CDR2 YNNKEL (reference sequence). The CDR3 nucleotides read TGTGCCAGCAGCCAAGATTTTTCCACCCACGAGCAGTACTTC. Translation gives CASSQDFSTHEQYF.

The J gene is TRBJ1-1, the V gene TRBV7-2; 10 bases match TRBD1. This CDR3 contains 18 residues. Per the germline V gene, CDR1 is SGHTA and CDR2 is FQGNSA. The V gene end was trimmed by 0 bases and the J gene end by 1 base; junction bases not matched to a gene: 8. This chain's CDR3 is CASSLARGTGARNTEAFF. CDR3 bases: TGTGCCAGCAGCTTAGCGAGAGGGACAGGGGCCCGGAACACTGAAGCTTTCTTT.

Ten or more counts support this clonotype. The chain uses TRBV5-1 and TRBJ2-7, with 7 positions matching TRBD1. CDR3 length: 15 amino acids. V lost 4 bases to trimming and J lost 1 base; unmatched junction nucleotides: 8. Germline V CDR1 and CDR2: SGHRS, YFSETQ. CDR3 region: CASSPGTALSYEQYF. DNA for the CDR3: TGCGCCAGCAGCCCGGGGACAGCACTATCCTACGAGCAGTACTTC. The variable domain in full, with the rest retrieved from reference TRBV5-1 and TRBJ2-7, is KAGVTQTPRYLIKTRGQQVTLSCSPISGHRSVSWYQQTPGQGLQFLFEYFSETQRNKGNFPGRFSGRQFSNSRSEMNVSTLELGDSALYLCASSPGTALSYEQYFGPGTRLTVT.

This clonotype was picked up a small number of times. This chain connects TRBV2 to TRBJ2-1, with 8 bases that match TRBD1. The germline gives CDR1 SNHLY, CDR2 FYNNEI. This CDR3 spans 16 amino acids. Trimming cost V 0 bases and J 4 bases; bases outside gene matches: 5. This chain's CDR3 is CASSEAGTGLYNEQFF. For the CDR3, the DNA is TGTGCCAGCAGTGAAGCAGGGACAGGTCTTTACAATGAGCAGTTCTTC.

This chain uses TRBV12-3 or TRBV12-4 with TRBJ1-5; no definite D call. Trimming shortened V by 7 bases and J by 2 bases, and 15 bases separated the two germline ends. The CDR3 has 15 amino acids. CDR3 region: CASTSGRGGNQPQHF. DNA for the CDR3: TGTGCCAGCACATCCGGACGGGGAGGCAATCAGCCCCAGCATTTT.

This chain uses TRBV25-1 with TRBJ2-1; possible D gene TRBD1, 6 bases. CDR1 and CDR2 from the germline V gene are MGHDK and SYGVNS. Between the trimmed V and J ends, which lost 2 bases and 2 bases, there was a span of 10 bases. CDR3 length equals 15 residues. The CDR3 DNA reads as TGTGCCAGCAGTGAAAGGACAGTCCCCTACAATGAGCAGTTCTTC. Translation gives CASSERTVPYNEQFF.

This clonotype was observed a handful of times. V usage is TRBV4-3 and J usage is TRBJ1-5; D unclear. CDR3 length: 14 amino acids. The V gene lost 1 base and the J gene lost 4 bases, with 8 bases spanning the gap. The germline gives CDR1 LGHNA, CDR2 YSLEER. CDR3 sequence reads: CASSQGPGNQPQHF. CDR3 coding DNA: TGCGCCAGCAGCCAAGGGCCGGGGAATCAGCCCCAGCATTTT.